Following are 29 T cell receptor beta chains from one sample sequenced in a study of T cell responses to AZD1222 COVID-19 vaccine. Data came from immunoSEQ multiplex PCR; TCRdb stores just in-frame clones and leaves some out. The sample shows about 140,000 clones, more than 80% of them seen only once. Here the sequenced sample was peripheral blood, taken on day 0 of AZD1222 vaccination. The receptors originated from an adult in good health.

The V call is TRBV7-9, the J call TRBJ2-1, with 10 bases that match TRBD2. V lost 4 bases, J lost 0 bases, and 6 bases stayed unmatched. CDR1 is SEHNR, CDR2 FQNEAQ, per germline (reference sequence). The CDR3 extends over 17 amino acids. Here the CDR3 reads CASSSSGLAVSYNEQFF. CDR3 in DNA: TGTGCCAGCAGCTCAAGCGGACTAGCGGTCTCCTACAATGAGCAGTTCTTC. Drawing the rest from reference TRBV7-9 and TRBJ2-1, the complete variable domain is DTGVSQNPRHKITKRGQNVTFRCDPISEHNRLYWYRQTLGQGPEFLTYFQNEAQLEKSRLLSDRFSAERPKGSFSTLEIQRTEQGDSAMYLCASSSSGLAVSYNEQFFGPGTRLTVL.

The chain couples TRBV5-6 to TRBJ1-2; D not resolved. The CDR3 has 14 amino acids. V lost 0 bases and J 3 bases, leaving 9 bases between the germline ends. Germline loops: CDR1 SGHDT, CDR2 YYEEEE. The CDR3 DNA reads TGTGCCAGCAGCTTGGTTACCGGGGACTATGGCTACACCTTC. Its translation: CASSLVTGDYGYTF.

The rearrangement uses TRBV19 and TRBJ1-5, with D perhaps TRBD1 (6 bases). This CDR3 is built from 16 residues. Trimming removed 10 bases at V and 2 bases at J, with 21 bases between. Germline assignment: CDR1 LNHDA and CDR2 SQIVND (reference sequence). CDR3 region: CATSGTGAAGNQPQHF. The DNA for the CDR3 is TGTGCCACCAGTGGAACGGGGGCCGCGGGCAATCAGCCCCAGCATTTT.

The rearrangement joins TRBV5-1 to TRBJ2-1, with TRBD2 identical over 7 bases. The CDR3 length is 14 residues. Germline V CDR1 and CDR2: SGHRS, YFSETQ. V lost 4 bases and J lost 8; bases outside the gene matches: 9. The CDR3 region is CASSLLRESDEQFF. The CDR3 DNA follows: TGCGCCAGCAGCCTATTGCGGGAGTCCGATGAGCAGTTCTTC.

This chain uses TRBV9 with TRBJ1-1; the match to TRBD1 covers 7 bases. V trimming: 4 bases; J trimming: 5 bases; junction bases outside the gene matches: 8. Germline CDR1 SGDLS, CDR2 YYNGEE. CDR3 length: 14 amino acids. For the CDR3, the DNA is TGTGCCAGCAGCAGGGGGCTAAGTGGAACTGAAGCTTTCTTT. Its protein product is CASSRGLSGTEAFF.

V is TRBV11-2 and J is TRBJ2-7, with a possible D match to TRBD1 (5 bases). This CDR3 region has 13 residues. The germline V gene has CDR1 SGHAT and CDR2 FQNNGV. V lost 1 base, J lost 4 bases, and 8 bases lay in between. For the CDR3, the DNA is TGTGCCAGCAGCTTAGGGGGCTTTTACGAGCAGTACTTC. Translation: CASSLGGFYEQYF.

The sample holds many counts of this clone. The chain carries TRBV6-2 or TRBV6-3 and TRBJ2-7, with 7 bases that match TRBD1. Trimming took 2 bases from V and 3 from J; bases not matched to a gene: 7. The CDR3 runs 15 residues. Germline CDR1 is MNHEY and CDR2 is SVGEGT. CDR3 sequence: CASSYPTGESYEQYF. The CDR3 DNA reads TGTGCCAGCAGTTACCCTACAGGGGAAAGCTACGAGCAGTACTTC.

The chain links TRBV11-2 to TRBJ1-2; a possible D gene is TRBD1 (6 bases). Germline values: CDR1 SGHAT, CDR2 FQNNGV. With 2 bases removed from V and 4 bases from J, the gap between germline ends came to 11 bases. This CDR3 comprises 14 residues. This CDR3 reads CASSLSGGGYGYTF. The CDR3 region has the DNA TGTGCCAGCAGCTTAAGCGGAGGGGGCTATGGCTACACCTTC.

The rearrangement uses TRBV18 and TRBJ1-1, with D possibly matching TRBD1 (6 bases). V lost 2 bases and J lost 4, with 11 bases in between. The germline CDR1 and CDR2 sequences are KGHSH and LQKENI. The CDR3 has 14 residues. Here the CDR3 reads CASSPTGSRTEAFF. The DNA of the CDR3 is TGTGCCAGCTCACCAACAGGGTCACGCACTGAAGCTTTCTTT.

V gene TRBV6-1 combines with J gene TRBJ2-7; D call uncertain. Between the trimmed V and J ends, which lost 3 bases and 0 bases, there was a span of 18 bases. The CDR3 consists of 17 residues. Germline V gives CDR1 MNHNS, CDR2 SASEGT. The CDR3 DNA sequence: TGTGCCAGCAGTGAGCCGAGGCTTAAGGAAAGCTCCTACGAGCAGTACTTC. Translated, it gives CASSEPRLKESSYEQYF.

About this clone: The identical CDR3 is also encoded by other nucleotide sequences in the sample. This chain joins TRBV5-1 and TRBJ2-7; no clear D. V was trimmed by 0 bases and J by 3 bases, leaving 4 bases between them. Per the germline V gene, CDR1 is SGHRS and CDR2 is YFSETQ. The CDR3 loop spans 12 amino acids. The CDR3 sequence is CASSLVGYEQYF. CDR3 in DNA: TGCGCCAGCAGCTTGGTGGGCTACGAGCAGTACTTC.

There are a few counts of this clone. The rearrangement uses TRBV10-3 and TRBJ2-3; 7 positions match TRBD1. CDR1 and CDR2 (germline): ENHRY, SYGVKD. The CDR3 loop spans 14 amino acids. Trimming took 7 bases from V and 2 from J; bases not matched to a gene: 6. The CDR3 loop is CAIKNRGVTDTQYF. As DNA, the CDR3 is TGTGCCATCAAAAACAGGGGCGTCACAGATACGCAGTATTTT.

The chain joins TRBV19 to TRBJ2-1; D remains ambiguous. CDR3 length: 15 residues. V shed 10 bases and J shed 1 base, with 17 bases lying between them. CDR1 LNHDA and CDR2 SQIVND come from the germline V gene (reference sequence). CDR3 in amino acids: CATTLLGRSYNEQFF. The DNA of the CDR3 is TGTGCCACCACCCTCCTAGGGCGTTCCTACAATGAGCAGTTCTTC.

This chain links TRBV15 with TRBJ2-1; TRBD2 matches 10 bases. This CDR3 comprises 16 residues. V was clipped by 0 bases and J by 4 bases; unmatched bases: 3. CDR1 is LNHNV and CDR2 is YYDKDF in the germline V gene (reference sequence). The CDR3 is CATSRDRGLAYNEQFF. In DNA, the CDR3 is TGTGCCACCAGCAGAGATAGGGGACTAGCGTACAATGAGCAGTTCTTC. The full variable domain, completed using reference TRBV15 and TRBJ2-1, is DAMVIQNPRYQVTQFGKPVTLSCSQTLNHNVMYWYQQKSSQAPKLLFHYYDKDFNNEADTPDNFQSRRPNTSFCFLDIRSPGLGDTAMYLCATSRDRGLAYNEQFFGPGTRLTVL.

Turning to this clone: The same CDR3 arises from other DNA sequences in this sample as well. This sequence joins TRBV5-1 and TRBJ2-1; TRBD2 matches 7 bases. Germline CDR1 is SGHRS and CDR2 is YFSETQ. V was pared by 0 bases and J by 4 bases, with 4 bases of the junction left unmatched. The CDR3 has 15 amino acids. The CDR3 reads CASSLAGGGYNEQFF. In DNA, the CDR3 is TGCGCCAGCAGCTTGGCGGGAGGTGGATACAATGAGCAGTTCTTC.

The rearrangement uses TRBV5-1 and TRBJ2-3; D is unresolved. CDR3 length: 13 amino acids. Germline-derived CDR1 and CDR2 are SGHRS and YFSETQ. Trimming took off 0 bases at V and 3 bases at J, with 5 bases between the two ends. CDR3 in DNA: TGCGCCAGCAGCTTGGTGGGGACAGATACGCAGTATTTT. Protein: CASSLVGTDTQYF.

The chain is built from TRBV4-1 and TRBJ1-5; 8 bases line up with TRBD1. From germline, CDR1 is MGHRA and CDR2 YSYEKL. V dropped 1 base and J dropped 5; count of bases not matched to a gene: 7. The CDR3 extends over 16 amino acids. CDR3 nucleotide sequence: TGCGCCAGCAGCCAAGCTGACAGGGGAGGGGATCAGCCCCAGCATTTT. This gives the protein CASSQADRGGDQPQHF.

This chain uses TRBV6-2 or TRBV6-3 with TRBJ1-1; D uncertain. Germline V gene lookup returns CDR1 MNHEY and CDR2 SVGEGT. The V gene lost 1 base and the J gene lost 0 bases, with 9 bases spanning the gap. This CDR3 region has 15 residues. The DNA of the CDR3 is TGTGCCAGCAGTTACTATACGTACATGAACACTGAAGCTTTCTTT. Translation gives CASSYYTYMNTEAFF.

V gene TRBV28 combines with J gene TRBJ2-2; a weak D match, TRBD1 (6 bases). Looked up from germline, CDR1 is MDHEN and CDR2 is SYDVKM. The CDR3 loop spans 13 amino acids. Trimming took off 4 bases at V and 5 bases at J, with 8 bases between the two ends. The CDR3 loop is CASSYRETGELFF. CDR3 DNA sequence: TGTGCCAGCAGTTACAGGGAAACCGGGGAGCTGTTTTTT. Based on the CDR3 plus reference TRBV28 and TRBJ2-2, the full variable domain is DVKVTQSSRYLVKRTGEKVFLECVQDMDHENMFWYRQDPGLGLRLIYFSYDVKMKEKGDIPEGYSVSREKKERFSLILESASTNQTSMYLCASSYRETGELFFGEGSRLTVL.

The CDR3 DNA is TGTGCCAGCCGCAAAGGGGGGGATCCATACAATGAGCAGTTCTTC. Its translation: CASRKGGDPYNEQFF. This chain joins TRBV11-2 and TRBJ2-1; maybe TRBD2 (7 bases). The CDR3 length is 15 residues. The germline CDR1 and CDR2 sequences are SGHAT and FQNNGV. Trimming took off 8 bases at V and 4 bases at J, with 18 bases between the two ends.

This clone was seen once. This chain uses TRBV6-6 with TRBJ2-3; D possibly matches TRBD1 or TRBD2 (6 bases each). Trimming took off 6 bases at V and 1 base at J, with 11 bases between the two ends. Germline CDR1 reads MNHNY; CDR2 reads SVGAGI (reference sequence). The CDR3 runs 14 residues. CDR3 coding DNA: TGTGCCAGCAGCAGGGGAGGCGGCACAGATACGCAGTATTTT. Translation: CASSRGGGTDTQYF.

Concerning this clone itself: Other DNA sequences of this sample code for an identical CDR3. CDR3 bases: TGTGCCAGCAGTTATCGGTACGAGCAGTACTTC. It yields the protein CASSYRYEQYF. This chain joins TRBV6-2 or TRBV6-3 and TRBJ2-7; D gene ambiguous. There are 11 residues in the CDR3. The ends were cut back, 3 bases at V and 4 bases at J, with 4 bases in the middle. Germline-derived CDR1 and CDR2 are MNHEY and SVGEGT.

This clone was observed a single time. V is TRBV28 and J is TRBJ2-7; D unclear. The CDR3 loop spans 13 amino acids. The V gene's germline CDR1 is MDHEN and CDR2 SYDVKM. With 5 bases removed from V and 4 bases from J, the gap between germline ends came to 12 bases. The chain's CDR3 is CASSPQWGYEQYF. The DNA for the CDR3 is TGTGCCAGCAGTCCCCAATGGGGATACGAGCAGTACTTC.

J is TRBJ1-3 and V is TRBV7-9; TRBD1 might be the D (5 bases). Germline V lookup: CDR1 SEHNR, CDR2 FQNEAQ (reference sequence). This CDR3 region has 14 residues. V was pared by 6 bases and J by 5 bases, with 14 bases between. This CDR3 is CASSTGVPRNTIYF. The CDR3 nucleotides are TGTGCCAGCAGTACAGGAGTCCCTCGAAACACCATATATTTT. Together with reference TRBV7-9 and TRBJ1-3, the CDR3 gives the full variable domain: DTGVSQNPRHKITKRGQNVTFRCDPISEHNRLYWYRQTLGQGPEFLTYFQNEAQLEKSRLLSDRFSAERPKGSFSTLEIQRTEQGDSAMYLCASSTGVPRNTIYFGEGSWLTVV.

The V gene is TRBV28, the J gene TRBJ2-2; 10 bases map to TRBD1. The germline V gene encodes CDR1 MDHEN and CDR2 SYDVKM. CDR3 length equals 14 residues. With V trimmed by 8 bases and J by 6 bases, 6 bases remained unmatched. CDR3 DNA: TGTGCCAGCTTGTCGGGACAGGGGTCCGGGGAGCTGTTTTTT. Encoded protein: CASLSGQGSGELFF.

The rearrangement links TRBV9 to TRBJ1-6, with D maybe TRBD1 (5 bases). The CDR3 has 15 amino acids. The germline gives CDR1 SGDLS, CDR2 YYNGEE. Trimming left V 3 bases short and J 9 bases short, with 16 bases between. The CDR3 DNA is TGTGCCAGCAGCGGCGAAGCGGGGGGGATTTCACCCCTCCACTTT. Its translation is CASSGEAGGISPLHF.

This chain uses TRBV6-5 with TRBJ2-7, with TRBD1 matching 8 bases. Germline values: CDR1 MNHEY, CDR2 SVGAGI. Germline trimming cut 4 bases from V and 5 bases from J; bases unmatched to any gene: 4. The CDR3 loop spans 13 amino acids. The CDR3 nucleotides are TGTGCCAGCAGTTCGTTCAGGGGGCACGAGCAGTACTTC. This codes for CASSSFRGHEQYF.

V usage is TRBV4-3 and J usage is TRBJ2-3; TRBD2 matches 8 bases. The CDR3 consists of 19 residues. J was trimmed by 1 base and V by 3 bases; bases with no gene match: 15. Germline CDR1 reads LGHNA; CDR2 reads YSLEER. The CDR3 here is CASSQHTTSDPSRTDTQYF. The CDR3 bases are TGCGCCAGCAGCCAGCATACGACTAGCGATCCTTCCCGCACAGATACGCAGTATTTT.

The rearrangement links TRBV27 to TRBJ2-3; 7 positions match TRBD2. CDR1 and CDR2 (germline): MNHEY, SMNVEV (reference sequence). Germline trimming cut 3 bases from V and 4 bases from J; bases unmatched to any gene: 4. The CDR3 covers 14 residues. Here the CDR3 DNA reads TGTGCCAGCAGTTTGAGACTAGCCCCAGATACGCAGTATTTT. This encodes CASSLRLAPDTQYF.